This T cell receptor beta chain was captured by sequencing in a study of T cell repertoires in cytomegalovirus infection. The wider study: Indicated by public TCR beta signatures were CMV infection and matching HLA type.

TCRdb re-derived calls from the reads in MiXCR, one entry per CDR3 protein. The table shows about 490,000 distinct CDR3 sequences, with less than 30% occurring only once. Notes on the study in general: CMV-specific TCR beta clonotypes restricted by HLA-C dominated the ex vivo response.

Germline CDR1 SGHAT, CDR2 FQNNGV. V gave up 6 bases and J gave up 6 bases, with 16 bases separating them. The CDR3 length is 14 residues. This clonotype was recorded many times. What it binds is unknown. What was sequenced was PBMCs. The sequence was collected from a human donor in good health (CMV status not recorded). Some clones in this sample may be carry-over from other donors' samples. V is TRBV11-2 and J is TRBJ2-3, with D possibly being TRBD1 (6 bases). In nucleotides, the CDR3 is TGTGCCAGCAGGGGACAACGACGAGGGGATACGCAGTATTTT. Translation: CASRGQRRGDTQYF.